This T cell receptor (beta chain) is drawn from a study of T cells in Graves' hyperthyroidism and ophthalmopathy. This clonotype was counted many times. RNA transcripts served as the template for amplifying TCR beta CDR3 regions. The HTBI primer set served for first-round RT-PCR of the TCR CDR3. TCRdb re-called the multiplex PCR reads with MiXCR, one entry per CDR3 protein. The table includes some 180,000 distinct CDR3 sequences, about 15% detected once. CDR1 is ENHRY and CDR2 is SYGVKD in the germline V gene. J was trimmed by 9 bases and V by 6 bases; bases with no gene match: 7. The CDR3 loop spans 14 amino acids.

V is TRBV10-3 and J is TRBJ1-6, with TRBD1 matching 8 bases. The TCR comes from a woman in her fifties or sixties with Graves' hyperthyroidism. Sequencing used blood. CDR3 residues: CAISLGQDSSPLHF. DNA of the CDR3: TGTGCCATCAGCCTGGGACAGGATAGTTCACCCCTCCACTTT.